Listed below are T cell receptor beta chains from one sample, sequenced in a study of immune cell composition in non-small cell lung cancer. Only in-frame clones appear in the TCRdb table, and some are missing; sequencing was by immunoSEQ multiplex PCR. Of about 4,800 clones listed, approximately 80% are singletons. The sample taken for sequencing was lung tumor tissue. The receptors come from a human donor with non-small cell lung cancer. Both conserved end residues are part of each CDR3. Fields, in order: D gene, clone size, J gene, V gene, CDR3 DNA, CDR3 protein. A D gene is named only where the DNA matches it firmly. Size tells how often a clone was seen (once, few, many) or the class of an expanded clone, and some rows leave it out.

>-|-|TRBJ2-7|TRBV11-2
TGTGCCAGCAGCTTTACCCAGGGTGGGGGTTACGAGCAGTACTTC
CASSFTQGGGYEQYF
>-|-|TRBJ2-7|TRBV10-1
TGCGCCAGCAGTGAGAACAGTATCTCGGGGCAGTACTTC
CASSENSISGQYF
>TRBD1|-|TRBJ1-5|TRBV6-5
TGTGCCAGCAGTTACTTGGCGACAGGGAACCAGCCCCAGCATTTT
CASSYLATGNQPQHF
>TRBD1|-|TRBJ2-2|TRBV5-5
TGTGCCAGCAGCTTAGATTACAGGGGAGAGCTGTTTTTT
CASSLDYRGELFF
>-|-|TRBJ1-6|TRBV5-6
TGTGCCAGCAGCGAGGGACGCAGAGTATATAATTCACCCCTCCACTTT
CASSEGRRVYNSPLHF
>TRBD1|-|TRBJ1-2|TRBV19
TGTGCCAGTACCGGCCCGGGACAGGGGACGGGAGGCTACACCTTC
CASTGPGQGTGGYTF
>TRBD2|once|TRBJ2-1|TRBV19
TGTGCCAGCAGGGAGAGAGTAGCGGGGGTTTACAATGAGCAGTTCTTC
CASRERVAGVYNEQFF
>TRBD2|once|TRBJ2-5|TRBV10-2
TGCGCCAGCACCCTAGCGGGGGCAGAGACCCAGTACTTC
CASTLAGAETQYF
>-|-|TRBJ2-2|TRBV10-3
TGTGCCATCAGTGAGAGGGGGAACACCGGGGAGCTGTTTTTT
CAISERGNTGELFF
>-|-|TRBJ1-1|TRBV9
TGTGCCAGCAGCGAGGGGGGTTGGACTGAAGCTTTCTTT
CASSEGGWTEAFF
>-|once|TRBJ2-7|TRBV5-5
TGTGCCAGCAGCCCGGCGGCGGGGTTCTCCTACGAGCAGTACTTC
CASSPAAGFSYEQYF
>-|-|TRBJ2-2|TRBV6-6
TGTGCCAGCAGCCTACTAGTCGCCGGGGAGCTGTTTTTT
CASSLLVAGELFF
>TRBD2|-|TRBJ2-1|TRBV7-6
TGTGCCAGCAGCTTAGTAGGCGGGGGGGGACAATACAATGAGCAGTTCTTC
CASSLVGGGGQYNEQFF
>TRBD1|-|TRBJ2-5|TRBV28
TGTGCCAGCATCCCAGGGGGTCCGGGAGAGACCCAGTACTTC
CASIPGGPGETQYF
>-|-|TRBJ2-3|TRBV10-1
TGCGCCAGCAGTGACGATAAGGTGGGGGGGCTGGATACGCAGTATTTT
CASSDDKVGGLDTQYF
>TRBD1|-|TRBJ1-6|TRBV5-1
TGCGCCAGCAGCTTGGAGGGGACAGGTTCTTCACCCCTCCACTTT
CASSLEGTGSSPLHF
>-|once|TRBJ1-4|TRBV5-1
TGCGCCAGCAGCCCCCGACCAGGGGTTAATGAAAAACTGTTTTTT
CASSPRPGVNEKLFF
>-|once|TRBJ1-2|TRBV5-1
TGCGCCAGCAGCTTGGGCGCAGGCTCTGGCTACACCTTC
CASSLGAGSGYTF
>TRBD1|once|TRBJ1-5|TRBV19
TGTGCCAGTAGTATTGGGACAGGGGGCGGTCAGCCCCAGCATTTT
CASSIGTGGGQPQHF
>-|once|TRBJ2-2|TRBV6-6
TGTGCCAGCAGTTGGTCGGGACTCAACACCGGGGAGCTGTTTTTT
CASSWSGLNTGELFF
>-|-|TRBJ2-7|TRBV29-1
TGCAGCGTTGTGGGCCCCATGGGGGTTGTACCCTACGAGCAGTACTTC
CSVVGPMGVVPYEQYF
>TRBD2|-|TRBJ2-3|TRBV5-1
TGCGCCAGCAGCATCGGACTAGCCGGGGGGGATACGCAGTATTTT
CASSIGLAGGDTQYF
>-|-|TRBJ2-7|TRBV6-6
TGTGCCAGCACGCCGGATCCCCTAGAGCAGTACTTC
CASTPDPLEQYF
>-|-|TRBJ2-7|TRBV14
TGTGCCAGCAGCCAAGTGGATGGGGCGGAGGAACACTTC
CASSQVDGAEEHF
>TRBD1|-|TRBJ1-4|TRBV10-3
TGTGCCATCAGGCGGGACAGGTCCCCAGGGGAAAAACTGTTTTTT
CAIRRDRSPGEKLFF
>-|-|TRBJ2-1|TRBV2
TGTGCCAGCTCCCCCCAGGGGGGGGGCGGGGATGAGCAGTTCTTC
CASSPQGGGGDEQFF
>-|-|TRBJ1-1|TRBV29-1
TGCAGCGTTTCCCGGGGGATGAGCACTGAAGCTTTCTTT
CSVSRGMSTEAFF
>TRBD2|-|TRBJ2-5|TRBV10-3
TGTGCCATCAGTGGGGGAGGGACGCAAGAGACCCAGTACTTC
CAISGGGTQETQYF
>-|once|TRBJ2-5|TRBV21-1
TGTGCCAGCAGCAAAGTAACCCGGTACTTC
CASSKVTRYF
>-|few|TRBJ1-4|TRBV18
TGTGCCAGCTCACCACCCGCAGGGCGGGGGGAAAAACTGTTTTTT
CASSPPAGRGEKLFF
>-|-|TRBJ1-2|TRBV29-1
TGCAGCGTTTGGGGACTCCCCTATGGCTACACCTTC
CSVWGLPYGYTF
>-|-|TRBJ1-1|TRBV2
TGTGCCAGCAGTGAATGGGGGACCGACACTGAAGCTTTCTTT
CASSEWGTDTEAFF
>-|-|TRBJ2-3|TRBV19
TGTGCCACCACAATTCAGGATACGCAGTATTTT
CATTIQDTQYF
>TRBD1|-|TRBJ2-7|TRBV7-3
TGCGCCAGCAGCCCGGACAGGGTCCCCTACGAGCAGTACTTC
CASSPDRVPYEQYF
>-|-|TRBJ2-3|TRBV18
TGTGCCAGCTCAGCAGAACTTGTGCCAGGGAGTACAGATACGCAGTATTTT
CASSAELVPGSTDTQYF
>-|-|TRBJ1-1|TRBV11-2
TGTGCCAGTCGGTTGAACACTGAAGCTTTCTTT
CASRLNTEAFF
>TRBD2|-|TRBJ2-1|TRBV10-3
TGTGCCATCAGTGATCCAGCGGGGGCTGTGAATGGGCAGTTCTTC
CAISDPAGAVNGQFF
>TRBD2|-|TRBJ2-3|TRBV28
TGTGCCAGCAGTTTGCCTAGCGGACTCACAGATACGCAGTATTTT
CASSLPSGLTDTQYF
>TRBD1|-|TRBJ1-6|TRBV6-6
TGTGCCAGCAGTTACCCCCGGACAGGTTTGAGTTCACCCCTCCACTTT
CASSYPRTGLSSPLHF
>-|-|TRBJ1-4|TRBV7-9
TGTGCCAGCAGCTTAGGGCAGGGCTCCTTGGGGGAAAAACTGTTTTTT
CASSLGQGSLGEKLFF
>TRBD2|few|TRBJ2-1|TRBV19
TGTGCCAGTAGTCTGCGGACTAGCGGGGGGGCCGGCTCGTACAATGAGCAGTTCTTC
CASSLRTSGGAGSYNEQFF
>-|-|TRBJ1-2|TRBV19
TGTGCCAGTACTCCATCGTTAGGGGGGGACTATGGCTACACCTTC
CASTPSLGGDYGYTF
>-|large|TRBJ2-7|TRBV19
TGTGCCAGTAGTTTTGGGTCTCACTACGAGCAGTACTTC
CASSFGSHYEQYF
>-|-|TRBJ1-1|TRBV27
TGTGCCAGCAGTTTGGGGGCGAGGATAAGGACTGAAGCTTTCTTT
CASSLGARIRTEAFF
>-|-|TRBJ2-7|TRBV5-6
TGTGCCAGCGGATCCGGGGGCAGATCCTACGAGCAGTACTTC
CASGSGGRSYEQYF
>-|-|TRBJ2-7|TRBV2
TGTGCCAGCAAAGCCGACGGTAGCTCCTACGAGCAGTACTTC
CASKADGSSYEQYF
>-|-|TRBJ2-5|TRBV28
TGTGCCAGCAGTTTCGAGGGGGGGGTGACCCAGTACTTC
CASSFEGGVTQYF